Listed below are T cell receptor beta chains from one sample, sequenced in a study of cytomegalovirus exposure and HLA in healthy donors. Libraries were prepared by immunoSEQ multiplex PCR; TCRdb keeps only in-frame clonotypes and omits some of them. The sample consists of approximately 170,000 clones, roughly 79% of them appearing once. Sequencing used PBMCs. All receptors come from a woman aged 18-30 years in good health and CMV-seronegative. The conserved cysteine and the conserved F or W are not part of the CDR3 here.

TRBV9	ASSALADANTGELF
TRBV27	ASSLTGDSNQPQH
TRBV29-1	SVGPRDRDYT
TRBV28	ASSLGGTGYTEAF
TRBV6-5	ASSYTEPQGNEQY
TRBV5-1	ATSGQGQETQY
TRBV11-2	ASSLVGQGAANYGYT
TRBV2	ASSGVVAGRSTDTQY
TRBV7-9	ASSLDTGRFRGYT
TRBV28	ASRRTGDNEQF
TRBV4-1	ASSQDRGEAF
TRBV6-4	ASSDPTGEGPRYGYT
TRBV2	ASGRTNYEQY
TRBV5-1	ASKPGQNYGYT
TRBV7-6	ASSDGSDTQY
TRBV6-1	ASSENTGGNQPQH
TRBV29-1	SVCFGTSSYEQY
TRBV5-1	ASSLGTGLNYNEQF
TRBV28	ASSSPKTGGRETQY
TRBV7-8	ASSLTEYTEAF
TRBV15	ATSREPAGSYNEQF
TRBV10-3	AISESGGGGSSNYGYT
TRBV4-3	ASSQGAGYEQY
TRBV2	ASMGGAGELF
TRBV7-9	SSREQGATVEAF
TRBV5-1	ASSSGGGDTQY
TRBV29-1	SVDVGAGRPPYEQY
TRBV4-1	ASSRGQGAGETQY
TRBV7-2	ASSPGQWDTEAF
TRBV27	ASSFGGQGTLKQF
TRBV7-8	ASSLGQVYGYT
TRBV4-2	ASSPGKDGLNTEAF
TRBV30	AWTRNTGDPPPADYEQY
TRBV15	ATSRSRGLSNYGYT
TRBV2	ASREYSADTQY
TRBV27	ATTTAGTGELF
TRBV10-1	ASSEDRGRETQY
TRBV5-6	ASSLRFAPRLEGLGEQF
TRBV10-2	ASSRTSTSTDTQY
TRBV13	ASNRGGDTQY
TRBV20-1	SAALQLEAF
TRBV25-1	ASSRTGSSYEQY
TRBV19	ASSYTGGEQPQH
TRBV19	ASLPTGGNGYGYT
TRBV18	ASSPGTGRYGYT
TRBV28	ASTQGESYNSPLH
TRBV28	ASSLGFLAGSPIQY
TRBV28	ASSIQGYEQY
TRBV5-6	ASSWDRVSYEQY
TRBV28	ASSLDRVRPGAF
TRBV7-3	ASSSTGTSGGTGELF
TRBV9	ASSPGTSGTGELF
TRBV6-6	ASTKRTGHQPQH
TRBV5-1	ASSSAGGSNQPQH
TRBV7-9	ASSLRAGVGYEQY
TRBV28	ASSLWGQGRLTDTQY
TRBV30	ARTDKTGYNRNSPLH
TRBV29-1	SGRDYLTGELF
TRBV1	TSSQVGSSGRENEQF